One sample yielded the 18 T cell receptor beta chains listed below, sequenced in a study of T-cell reconstitution after alpha-beta-depleted transplantation in children. A TCRbeta library incorporating unique molecular identifiers was prepared. TCRdb reanalysed the PCR reads using MiXCR and keeps one entry per CDR3 protein. Among about 610,000 distinct CDR3 sequences listed, 8% to 11% were seen once. Sequencing used PBMCs from the stem cell graft donor, obtained from the stem cell graft. The source is a human donor who donated a stem cell graft to a child with acute myeloid leukemia.

This clonotype came up a few times. The rearrangement joins TRBV20-1 to TRBJ1-4; D is uncertain. This CDR3 has 15 residues. The V end was cut by 0 bases, the J end by 2 bases, with 10 bases between. Germline V gives CDR1 DFQATT, CDR2 SNEGSKA (reference sequence). The DNA of the CDR3 is TGCAGTGCTAGAGATCAAGGGAGGACTAATGAAAAACTGTTTTTT. This gives the protein CSARDQGRTNEKLFF.

This clonotype appeared many times. V is TRBV12-3 or TRBV12-4 and J is TRBJ2-1; TRBD2 matches at 14 bases. The CDR3 covers 15 residues. The junction had 5 bases not matched to a gene; V was cut back by 6 bases and J by 7 bases. The CDR3 spells CASRGLAGERNEQFF. CDR3 sequence (DNA): TGTGCCAGCAGGGGACTAGCGGGAGAACGGAATGAGCAGTTCTTC.

The chain combines TRBV29-1 with TRBJ2-3; 12 nucleotides line up with TRBD2. V was clipped by 7 bases and J by 4 bases; unmatched bases: 3. Per the germline V gene, CDR1 is SQVTM and CDR2 is ANQGSEA. The CDR3 totals 13 residues. CDR3 residues: CSGRLAGADTQYF. The CDR3 nucleotides are TGCAGCGGGAGACTAGCGGGAGCAGATACGCAGTATTTT.

Only a few counts were recorded for this clonotype. This chain joins TRBV6-2 or TRBV6-3 and TRBJ1-1; D might be TRBD1 (6 bases). Germline values: CDR1 MNHEY, CDR2 SVGEGT. Trimming removed 0 bases from V and 0 bases from J, with 11 bases in between. CDR3 size: 16 residues. The CDR3 DNA reads TGTGCCAGCAGTTACTCCCAGGGGATGATGAACACTGAAGCTTTCTTT. Translated: CASSYSQGMMNTEAFF.

In this sample, this clonotype turned up a few times. The chain has TRBV20-1 and TRBJ2-1; the match to TRBD2 covers 7 bases. The V segment lost 5 bases and the J segment 0 bases; nucleotides outside the gene matches: 19. Looked up from germline, CDR1 is DFQATT and CDR2 is SNEGSKA (reference sequence). This CDR3 has 19 residues. The CDR3 DNA follows: TGCAGTGCTTCCTGGAACGGGAGGCCTGATCCCAGCTCCTACAATGAGCAGTTCTTC. Protein sequence: CSASWNGRPDPSSYNEQFF.

The V call is TRBV12-3 or TRBV12-4, the J call TRBJ2-3; possibly TRBD1 for D (5 bases). This CDR3 comprises 14 residues. V lost 3 bases and J 5 bases, leaving 12 bases between the germline ends. The CDR3, as DNA: TGTGCCAGCAGTTTGCCGATAAGGGGAGATACGCAGTATTTT. Translated, it gives CASSLPIRGDTQYF.

The chain has TRBV28 and TRBJ2-7; possibly TRBD2 for D (6 bases). Trimming took 6 bases from V and 0 from J, leaving 15 bases between them. CDR1 and CDR2 (germline): MDHEN, SYDVKM. The CDR3 length is 15 residues. The CDR3: CASRLERAGSYEQYF. The CDR3 DNA is TGTGCCAGCAGGTTAGAGCGGGCCGGCTCCTACGAGCAGTACTTC.

The rearrangement joins TRBV6-1 to TRBJ1-2; D may be TRBD1 (6 bases). Trimming removed 3 bases from V and 2 bases from J, with 13 bases in between. The CDR3 totals 15 residues. In germline, CDR1 is MNHNS, CDR2 SASEGT. In nucleotides, the CDR3 is TGTGCCAGCAGTGATGCAGGGGATTCCAACTATGGCTACACCTTC. It is translated as CASSDAGDSNYGYTF.

This chain joins TRBV7-3 and TRBJ2-3; TRBD2 is a possible D gene (5 bases). V gave up 1 base and J gave up 6 bases, with 11 bases separating them. Germline CDR1 reads SGHTA; CDR2 reads FQGTGA. The CDR3 runs to 14 residues. The CDR3 here is CASSLNPSSDTQYF. The CDR3 nucleotides are TGTGCCAGCAGCTTAAATCCTAGCTCGGATACGCAGTATTTT.

This clonotype has a handful of counts. V usage is TRBV11-2 and J usage is TRBJ2-1; D is unresolved. Germline lookup yields CDR1 SGHAT and CDR2 FQNNGV. V was pared by 5 bases and J by 7 bases, with 12 bases between. CDR3 length: 13 residues. The CDR3 region is CASSRWTVNEQFF. The CDR3 bases are TGTGCCAGCAGCCGCTGGACCGTTAATGAGCAGTTCTTC.

The chain employs TRBV6-6 and TRBJ2-1; 11 nucleotides line up with TRBD2. The CDR3 sequence is 13 residues long. In germline, CDR1 is MNHNY, CDR2 SVGAGI (reference sequence). J lost 14 bases, V lost 2 bases, and 5 bases had no gene match. The CDR3 loop is CASSYATSGREFF. Here the CDR3 DNA reads TGTGCCAGCAGTTACGCCACTAGCGGGAGAGAGTTCTTC.

With respect to this clonotype: An end of the junction differs from the germline gene, which may be a read error. The chain has TRBV9 and TRBJ2-2; D perhaps matches TRBD2 (5 bases). CDR3 size: 14 residues. From germline, CDR1 is SGDLS and CDR2 YYNGEE. The CDR3: CAISVGRGTGELFF. CDR3 coding DNA: TGTGCCATCAGCGTCGGACGGGGCACCGGGGAGCTGTTTTTT.

In this sample, this clonotype turned up a few times. The CDR3 protein is CASSLTGPLEQYF. CDR3 coding DNA: TGTGCCAGCAGCTTAACGGGACCCCTCGAGCAGTACTTC. The chain is built from TRBV7-2 and TRBJ2-7; perhaps D is TRBD1 or TRBD2 (5 bases each). The CDR3 is made up of 13 amino acids. V lost 2 bases and J lost 6, with 11 bases in between. CDR1 and CDR2 from the germline V gene are SGHTA and FQGNSA. The full variable domain, in which reference TRBV7-2 and TRBJ2-7 provide the parts outside the CDR3, is GAGVSQSPSNKVTEKGKDVELRCDPISGHTALYWYRQSLGQGLEFLIYFQGNSAPDKSGLPSDRFSAERTGGSVSTLTIQRTQQEDSAVYLCASSLTGPLEQYFGPGTRLTVT.

This clonotype showed up many times. V gene TRBV18 combines with J gene TRBJ2-1, with D possibly matching TRBD1 (5 bases). Trimming shortened V by 3 bases and J by 5 bases, and 11 bases separated the two germline ends. CDR3 length equals 14 residues. Germline loops: CDR1 KGHSH, CDR2 LQKENI. CDR3 protein: CASSPQGRDNEQFF. The CDR3 region has the DNA TGTGCCAGCTCACCCCAAGGCAGGGACAATGAGCAGTTCTTC.

This clonotype was detected a few times. The V and J genes are TRBV7-9 and TRBJ1-2, with D uncertain. In germline, CDR1 is SEHNR, CDR2 FQNEAQ (reference sequence). The CDR3 contains 16 residues. Trimming stripped 5 bases from V and 5 bases from J, with 21 bases between. The DNA for the CDR3 is TGTGCCAGCAGCCCTGACCGGCTGGGATTCGGGTATGGCTACACCTTC. Its protein product is CASSPDRLGFGYGYTF. Full variable domain (missing parts from reference TRBV7-9 and TRBJ1-2): DTGVSQNPRHKITKRGQNVTFRCDPISEHNRLYWYRQTLGQGPEFLTYFQNEAQLEKSRLLSDRFSAERPKGSFSTLEIQRTEQGDSAMYLCASSPDRLGFGYGYTFGSGTRLTVV.

The rearrangement links TRBV13 to TRBJ2-7; 12 bases are a match to TRBD1. Germline assignment: CDR1 PRHDT and CDR2 FYEKMQ (reference sequence). There are 15 residues in the CDR3. V dropped 6 bases and J dropped 6; count of bases not matched to a gene: 9. CDR3 region: CASRFTGTGGPEQYF. As DNA, the CDR3 is TGTGCCAGCAGATTCACCGGGACAGGGGGCCCCGAGCAGTACTTC.

This chain links TRBV6-2 or TRBV6-3 with TRBJ2-5; D not resolved. The CDR3 loop spans 14 amino acids. V lost 6 bases, J lost 3 bases, and 14 bases lay in between. In germline, CDR1 is MNHEY, CDR2 SVGEGT. The CDR3 protein is CASRRHLQEETQYF. The CDR3 DNA reads as TGTGCCAGCAGGCGACATCTTCAAGAAGAGACCCAGTACTTC.

This clonotype was recorded at least ten times. The chain has TRBV28 and TRBJ2-4; no clear D gene. V was pared by 4 bases and J by 4 bases, with 8 bases between. The CDR3 has 13 amino acids. CDR1 and CDR2 (germline): MDHEN, SYDVKM. The CDR3 here is CASSSDAKNIQYF. Here the CDR3 DNA reads TGTGCCAGCAGTTCGGACGCGAAAAACATTCAGTACTTC. The full variable domain, with the rest looked up from reference TRBV28 and TRBJ2-4, is DVKVTQSSRYLVKRTGEKVFLECVQDMDHENMFWYRQDPGLGLRLIYFSYDVKMKEKGDIPEGYSVSREKKERFSLILESASTNQTSMYLCASSSDAKNIQYFGAGTRLSVL.